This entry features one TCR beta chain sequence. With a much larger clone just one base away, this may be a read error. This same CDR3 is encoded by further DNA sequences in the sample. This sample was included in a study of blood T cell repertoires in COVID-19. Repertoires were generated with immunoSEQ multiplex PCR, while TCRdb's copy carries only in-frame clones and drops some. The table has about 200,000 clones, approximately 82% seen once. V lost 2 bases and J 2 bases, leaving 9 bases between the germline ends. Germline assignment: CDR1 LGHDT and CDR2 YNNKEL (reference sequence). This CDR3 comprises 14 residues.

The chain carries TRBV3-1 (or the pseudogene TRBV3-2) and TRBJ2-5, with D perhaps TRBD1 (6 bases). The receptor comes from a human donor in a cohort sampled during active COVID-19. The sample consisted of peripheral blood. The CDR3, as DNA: TGTGCCAGCAGCCAACAGGGGCCACAAGAGACCCAGTACTTC. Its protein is CASSQQGPQETQYF.